This TCR beta chain appears in the sequencing data of a study of blood T cell repertoires in COVID-19. Germline lookup yields CDR1 MDHEN and CDR2 SYDVKM. This CDR3 region has 13 residues. V gave up 6 bases and J gave up 6 bases; unmatched junction bases: 5. The protocol was immunoSEQ multiplex PCR, while the TCRdb copy is restricted to in-frame clones and leaves out a portion. The sample includes 140,000 to 150,000 clones, around four fifths of them seen just once. Participant age was about 18 to 89 years, and participants resided in about two dozen US areas. This sequence was found in a woman in her thirties or forties who had recovered from COVID-19. J is TRBJ2-1 and V is TRBV28, with TRBD1 matching over 7 bases. Sample: PBMCs or T cells enriched from blood (not recorded which). The CDR3 loop reads CASSTYRGNEQFF. As DNA, the CDR3 is TGTGCCAGCAGCACCTACAGGGGCAATGAGCAGTTCTTC.